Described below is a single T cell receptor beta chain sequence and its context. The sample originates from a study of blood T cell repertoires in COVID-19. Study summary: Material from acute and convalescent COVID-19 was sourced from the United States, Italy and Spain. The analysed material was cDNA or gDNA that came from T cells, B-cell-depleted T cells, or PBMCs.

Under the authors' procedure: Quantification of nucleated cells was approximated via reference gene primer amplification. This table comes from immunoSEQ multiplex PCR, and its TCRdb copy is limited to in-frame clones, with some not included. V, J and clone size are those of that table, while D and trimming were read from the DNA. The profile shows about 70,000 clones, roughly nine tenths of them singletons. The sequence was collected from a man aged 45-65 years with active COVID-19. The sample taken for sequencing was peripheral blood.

In DNA, the CDR3 is TGTGCCAGCAGCCGACAGGGCTATGGCTACACCTTC. It codes for CASSRQGYGYTF. The chain is built from TRBV7-9 and TRBJ1-2, with 7 bases that match TRBD1. In germline, CDR1 is SEHNR, CDR2 FQNEAQ (reference sequence). This CDR3 comprises 12 residues. Trimming cost V 5 bases and J 4 bases; bases outside gene matches: 1.